The T cell receptor beta chain described here comes from a study of cytomegalovirus exposure and HLA in healthy donors. Study-level information: Within an early data release were tens of millions of unique TCRs drawn from HLA-typed donors. Study-wide results and limits: Later on, an analysis showed TCR association rates differing by HLA locus, with DRB1 the most and HLA-C the fewest. The study designated about 160 TCR beta chains cytomegalovirus-associated. Most subjects had HLA-A and HLA-B alleles reportedly predicted accurately by TCR beta sequences.

PCR employed 60 Vbeta and 13 Jbeta primers. Some clones are missing from TCRdb's copy, which holds only in-frame ones; the method was immunoSEQ multiplex PCR. Of approximately 220,000 clones in the sample, approximately 80% were seen once. Comments on this clone: The antigen remains unidentified.

The germline gives CDR1 MNHEY, CDR2 SMNVEV (reference sequence). The V segment lost 2 bases and the J segment 7 bases; nucleotides outside the gene matches: 9. The CDR3 covers 15 residues. The receptor was isolated from a boy aged 2 to 9 in good health and CMV-seronegative. The material sequenced was PBMCs. The chain is built from TRBV27 and TRBJ2-7, with TRBD1 matching 9 bases. Written as DNA, the CDR3 is TGTGCCAGCAGTTTACAAACAGGGGGCTCGGGAGAGCAGTACTTC. This sequence encodes CASSLQTGGSGEQYF.